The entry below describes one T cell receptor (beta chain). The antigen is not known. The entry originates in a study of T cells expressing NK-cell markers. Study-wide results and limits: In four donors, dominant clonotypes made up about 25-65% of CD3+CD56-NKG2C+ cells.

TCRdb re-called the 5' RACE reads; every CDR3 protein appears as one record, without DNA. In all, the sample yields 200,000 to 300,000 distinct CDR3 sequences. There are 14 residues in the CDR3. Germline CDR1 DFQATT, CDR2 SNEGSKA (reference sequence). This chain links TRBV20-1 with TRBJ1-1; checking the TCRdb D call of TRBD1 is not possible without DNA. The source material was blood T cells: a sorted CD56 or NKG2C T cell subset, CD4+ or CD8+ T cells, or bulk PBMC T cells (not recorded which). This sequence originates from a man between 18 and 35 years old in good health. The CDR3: CSARVGQMNTEAFF.